Presented here are 20 T cell receptor beta chains from one specimen sequenced in a study of blood T cell repertoires in COVID-19. Profiling relied on immunoSEQ multiplex PCR, and the TCRdb table lists in-frame clones only, not all of them. The data show a few hundred thousand clones, 70% to 90% seen once. Material for sequencing was PBMCs or T cells enriched from blood (not recorded which). The receptors shown here come from a woman aged 45-60 years who had been exposed to COVID-19.

CDR3 amino acids: CASSLLSRGGTGELFF. The CDR3 DNA sequence: TGTGCCAGCAGTTTATTGAGCAGGGGTGGCACCGGGGAGCTGTTTTTT. This chain connects TRBV28 to TRBJ2-2; D may be TRBD1 (6 bases). The CDR3 has 16 amino acids. Looked up from germline, CDR1 is MDHEN and CDR2 is SYDVKM. V lost 1 base to trimming and J lost 4 bases, with 13 bases between them.

The DNA for the CDR3 is TGTGCCAGCAGTTCCCGCTACGAGCAGTACTTC. Its protein product is CASSSRYEQYF. The chain has TRBV2 and TRBJ2-7; D unclear. Germline-derived CDR1 and CDR2 are SNHLY and FYNNEI. V was shortened by 5 bases and J by 3 bases, with 5 bases between the two germline ends. The CDR3 has 11 residues.

CDR3 DNA: TGTGCTAGTTCCGGGGGACTGGACAGGAATCAGCCCCAGCATTTT. Translating it yields CASSGGLDRNQPQHF. The genes are TRBV12-5 and TRBJ1-5, with 7 bases lining up with TRBD1. Trimming removed 8 bases from V and 4 bases from J; junction bases left unmatched: 11. This CDR3 has 15 amino acids. Germline CDR1 LGHNT, CDR2 FRNRAP.

This clone has more than one count but fewer than ten. This chain connects TRBV6-5 to TRBJ1-4; D is perhaps TRBD1 (6 bases). The CDR3 covers 15 residues. Germline V gives CDR1 MNHEY, CDR2 SVGAGI. With 6 bases removed from V and 8 bases from J, the gap between germline ends came to 19 bases. The CDR3 nucleotides read TGTGCCAGCAGACCCGAGACAGGCCGGACGGAAAAACTGTTTTTT. Its translation: CASRPETGRTEKLFF.

The chain uses TRBV3-1 (or the pseudogene TRBV3-2) and TRBJ1-1; 10 nucleotides line up with TRBD1. CDR3 size: 17 residues. Unmatched junction bases numbered 6, after V lost 2 bases and J lost 0 bases. Germline V lookup: CDR1 LGHDT, CDR2 YNNKEL (reference sequence). DNA of the CDR3: TGTGCCAGCAGCCAATGGACAGGGGGTATTTTGAACACTGAAGCTTTCTTT. Protein product: CASSQWTGGILNTEAFF.

On this clone itself: This clone may be a read error of a much larger clone one base away. The chain carries TRBV6-2 or TRBV6-3 and TRBJ1-2, with 7 bases lining up with TRBD1. Germline-derived CDR1 and CDR2 are MNHEY and SVGEGT. The CDR3 is 20 residues long. V lost 4 bases and J lost 6; bases outside the gene matches: 26. The CDR3 DNA is TGTGCCAGCAGTTCGACAATGCGCCCCGACACGGGACAGCCTTCCCATGGCTACACCTTC. Translating gives CASSSTMRPDTGQPSHGYTF.

CDR3 sequence reads: CASSLAGTGHNYGYTF. The CDR3 region has the DNA TGTGCCAGCAGCTTGGCCGGGACAGGGCATAACTATGGCTACACCTTC. This chain links TRBV5-8 with TRBJ1-2, with 9 positions matching TRBD1. Germline CDR1 reads SGHTS; CDR2 reads YDEGEE. With 0 bases clipped from V and 1 base from J, the junction kept 4 bases outside the gene matches. CDR3 length equals 16 residues.

The J gene is TRBJ1-1, the V gene TRBV28, with 10 bases that match TRBD1. CDR3 length: 15 amino acids. V trimming: 4 bases; J trimming: 4 bases; junction bases outside the gene matches: 6. CDR1 is MDHEN and CDR2 is SYDVKM in the germline V gene. The CDR3 here is CASSSVRTGGTEAFF. The CDR3 bases are TGTGCCAGCAGTTCCGTGAGGACAGGGGGCACTGAAGCTTTCTTT.

V is TRBV5-1 and J is TRBJ2-3; TRBD2 matches at 11 bases. The CDR3 has 16 residues. J was trimmed by 5 bases and V by 4 bases; bases with no gene match: 9. The germline CDR1 and CDR2 sequences are SGHRS and YFSETQ. The DNA of the CDR3 is TGCGCCAGCAGCAAAGATAGCGGGGGGGCCGGAGATACGCAGTATTTT. It yields the protein CASSKDSGGAGDTQYF.

The chain is built from TRBV5-4 and TRBJ1-1, with a possible D match to TRBD1 (6 bases). The CDR3 is 18 amino acids. The V end was cut by 0 bases, the J end by 4 bases, with 22 bases between. Germline V CDR1 and CDR2: SGHNT, YYREEE (reference sequence). The CDR3 region has the DNA TGTGCCAGCAGCTTGGCCGGTATGGCAGGGGAATCCCCCACTGAAGCTTTCTTT. Its protein is CASSLAGMAGESPTEAFF.

The rearrangement links TRBV5-1 to TRBJ2-2, with 7 bases identical to TRBD1. Trimming removed 2 bases from V and 8 bases from J; junction bases left unmatched: 6. Germline CDR1 is SGHRS and CDR2 is YFSETQ. This CDR3 contains 14 residues. In nucleotides, the CDR3 is TGCGCCAGCAGCTTAGAGGGGGCTCCTGGGGAGCTGTTTTTT. This codes for CASSLEGAPGELFF.

The genes are TRBV19 and TRBJ1-6; no clear D. Trimming took 5 bases from V and 7 from J, leaving 12 bases between them. The CDR3 contains 14 residues. In germline, CDR1 is LNHDA, CDR2 SQIVND (reference sequence). The CDR3 DNA sequence: TGTGCCAGTAGTCTGACGGGAACAAATTCACCCCTCCACTTT. Translated, it gives CASSLTGTNSPLHF.

This chain connects TRBV30 to TRBJ1-2; 11 bases align to TRBD1. CDR1 and CDR2 from the germline V gene are GTSNPN and SVGIG (reference sequence). Losses at the gene ends were 3 bases for V and 7 bases for J; bases not matched to a gene: 7. The CDR3 is 14 amino acids. The CDR3 DNA reads as TGTGCCTGGAGGCTTGGACAGGGGGCGGGTGGCTACACCTTC. Its protein product is CAWRLGQGAGGYTF.

This chain uses TRBV4-3 with TRBJ1-1; D gene unclear. V lost 0 bases and J lost 11, with 13 bases in between. Per germline, CDR1 LGHNA and CDR2 YSLEER. The CDR3 runs to 13 residues. CDR3 sequence: CASSQDPNAGAFF. CDR3 bases: TGCGCCAGCAGCCAAGATCCCAACGCGGGGGCTTTCTTT.

The chain carries TRBV10-1 and TRBJ2-7, with 7 bases identical to TRBD1. V lost 4 bases to trimming and J lost 3 bases; unmatched junction nucleotides: 3. The CDR3 is 13 amino acids. CDR1 and CDR2 from the germline V gene are WNHNN and SYGVQD (reference sequence). This CDR3 reads CASSGDSGYEQYF. Written as DNA, the CDR3 is TGCGCCAGCAGTGGGGACAGTGGCTACGAGCAGTACTTC.

This chain links TRBV7-9 with TRBJ1-6, with D perhaps TRBD1 (5 bases). There are 12 residues in the CDR3. V lost 5 bases and J lost 9, with 8 bases in between. In germline, CDR1 is SEHNR, CDR2 FQNEAQ (reference sequence). In nucleotides, the CDR3 is TGTGCCAGCAGCAACGGGGGTTCACCCCTCCACTTT. Protein sequence: CASSNGGSPLHF.

This clone came up once. The V gene is TRBV28, the J gene TRBJ1-5; D perhaps matches TRBD1 (6 bases). V was trimmed by 1 base and J by 2 bases, leaving 15 bases between them. Germline V gives CDR1 MDHEN, CDR2 SYDVKM. This CDR3 spans 17 amino acids. DNA for the CDR3: TGTGCCAGCAGTTTATTCCAGGGGTTCGAGGGCAATCAGCCCCAGCATTTT. Its translation: CASSLFQGFEGNQPQHF.

The chain has TRBV11-1 and TRBJ2-1; 10 nucleotides agree with TRBD2. V trimming: 2 bases; J trimming: 4 bases; junction bases outside the gene matches: 2. This CDR3 contains 15 residues. Per the germline V gene, CDR1 is SGHAT and CDR2 is FQDESV (reference sequence). CDR3 bases: TGTGCCAGCAGCTTAAGCGGGGGGGCTTACAATGAGCAGTTCTTC. It specifies CASSLSGGAYNEQFF.

CDR3 region: CASSPNREVTGELFF. CDR3 DNA: TGTGCCAGCAGCCCCAACCGGGAGGTCACCGGGGAGCTGTTTTTT. The chain carries TRBV3-1 (or the pseudogene TRBV3-2) and TRBJ2-2, with 7 bases that match TRBD2. Per germline, CDR1 LGHDT and CDR2 YNNKEL (reference sequence). V dropped 4 bases and J dropped 4; count of bases not matched to a gene: 6. This CDR3 has 15 amino acids.

The chain uses TRBV20-1 and TRBJ1-1; 7 bases are a match to TRBD1. The CDR3 is 10 residues long. V lost 5 bases to trimming and J lost 11 bases; unmatched junction nucleotides: 5. The germline gives CDR1 DFQATT, CDR2 SNEGSKA (reference sequence). The CDR3 DNA is TGCAGTGCTGACAGGGACGGGGCTTTCTTT. This codes for CSADRDGAFF.